The 16 T cell receptor beta chains presented below share a single source sample, sequenced in a study of CXCR3-negative and CXCR3-positive naive CD8 T cells. Findings and caveats of the study: The study found more hydrophobic TRB CDR3s in CXCR3-positive naive cells than in CXCR3-negative naive cells.

The authors prepared UMI-labeled TRB cDNA libraries by 5' RACE. TCRdb re-called the 5' RACE reads and catalogs CDR3 proteins one per entry, DNA excluded. This sample contains about 98,000 distinct CDR3 sequences. What these receptors recognize is not known. Sequencing used naive CXCR3+ CD8+ T cells from blood. Sample subset: CD45RO-CCR7+CD27+CD95- naive CD8+ T cells expressing CXCR3 (TNR3+). These receptors originate from a human donor in good health. Some clones in this sample may be carry-over from other donors' samples.

The chain recombines TRBV19 with TRBJ2-7. Germline CDR1 and CDR2: LNHDA and SQIVND (reference sequence). The CDR3 loop spans 13 amino acids. The CDR3 loop reads CASSSDGPYEQYF.

This chain uses TRBV9 with TRBJ2-3; TCRdb proposes TRBD2, but this gene call is untestable without DNA. Germline assignment: CDR1 SGDLS and CDR2 YYNGEE. The CDR3 runs to 16 residues. CDR3 region: CASSVASGGALDTKYF.

The chain combines TRBV7-2 with TRBJ2-5; no DNA is available, so the TRBD1 call from TCRdb remains unchecked. Germline V lookup: CDR1 SGHTA, CDR2 FQGNSA. The CDR3 length is 15 residues. The CDR3 reads CASSLGPGGAETQYF.

The chain recombines TRBV29-1 with TRBJ2-7; TCRdb's D call of TRBD1 is untestable without DNA. The germline V gene encodes CDR1 SQVTM and CDR2 ANQGSEA. The CDR3 is 12 amino acids. CDR3 residues: CSVSGTVYEQYF.

CDR3 in amino acids: CASSLLGENTGELFF. The chain employs TRBV3-1 and TRBJ2-2; TCRdb selects TRBD1, and the lack of DNA leaves this call unchecked. The CDR3 runs 15 residues. Germline V gene sequence: CDR1 LGHDT, CDR2 YNNKEL (reference sequence).

The chain joins TRBV29-1 to TRBJ2-7; TCRdb outputs TRBD1, but without DNA this stays unchecked. Germline V gene lookup returns CDR1 SQVTM and CDR2 ANQGSEA. This CDR3 has 13 residues. The CDR3 loop is CSVEGGNSYEQYF.

V is TRBV19 and J is TRBJ1-5. This CDR3 has 14 residues. Germline loops: CDR1 LNHDA, CDR2 SQIVND (reference sequence). CDR3 region: CASSEPLGNQPQHF. The variable domain in full, completed from reference TRBV19 and TRBJ1-5, reads DGGITQSPKYLFRKEGQNVTLSCEQNLNHDAMYWYRQDPGQGLRLIYYSQIVNDFQKGDIAEGYSVSREKKESFPLTVTSAQKNPTAFYLCASSEPLGNQPQHFGDGTRLSIL.

V is TRBV7-9 and J is TRBJ2-5; TCRdb's D gene call, TRBD1, goes unchecked for lack of DNA. The CDR3 covers 14 residues. Germline lookup yields CDR1 SEHNR and CDR2 FQNEAQ (reference sequence). The CDR3 loop reads CARSARQGGETQYF.

The V call is TRBV19, the J call TRBJ2-7; TCRdb returns TRBD1, unconfirmable since there is no DNA. Germline V gene sequence: CDR1 LNHDA, CDR2 SQIVND (reference sequence). This CDR3 is built from 14 residues. CDR3 in amino acids: CATQHAGEAGEQYF.

The V and J genes are TRBV7-9 and TRBJ2-7; TCRdb returns TRBD1, unconfirmable since there is no DNA. The CDR3 has 16 amino acids. Germline loops: CDR1 SEHNR, CDR2 FQNEAQ (reference sequence). The chain's CDR3 is CASSLKPGQGSYEQYF.

The chain links TRBV7-9 to TRBJ2-1; TCRdb gives TRBD1 as the D gene, but with no DNA this cannot be confirmed. CDR1 and CDR2 from the germline V gene are SEHNR and FQNEAQ (reference sequence). The CDR3 spans 15 residues. The CDR3 protein is CASSSQGALVHEQFF.

The chain has TRBV7-6 and TRBJ1-2; TCRdb picks TRBD1, but there is no DNA to check that call. The CDR3 is made up of 12 amino acids. From germline, CDR1 is SGHVS and CDR2 FNYEAQ. The CDR3 loop is CASSLGAYGYTF.

The chain couples TRBV7-9 to TRBJ2-5; the D call from TCRdb, TRBD2, cannot be confirmed without DNA. This CDR3 spans 17 amino acids. Per the germline V gene, CDR1 is SEHNR and CDR2 is FQNEAQ (reference sequence). CDR3 amino acids: CASSFPGTSGKDETQYF.

The V call is TRBV15, the J call TRBJ2-3. CDR1 and CDR2 (germline): LNHNV, YYDKDF (reference sequence). The CDR3 has 14 residues. CDR3: CATSRVRFTDTQYF.

The chain is built from TRBV19 and TRBJ1-1; there is no DNA to check the TCRdb D call of TRBD1. This CDR3 is 17 amino acids long. From germline, CDR1 is LNHDA and CDR2 SQIVND (reference sequence). CDR3 amino acids: CASSTRDRGVLDTEAFF.

This rearrangement joins TRBV9 to TRBJ2-1; TCRdb proposes TRBD1, but this gene call is untestable without DNA. The CDR3 is made up of 16 amino acids. CDR1 is SGDLS, CDR2 YYNGEE, per germline. CDR3 region: CASSVSRQDFNNEQFF.